Here is one TCR beta chain with its context. The entry originates in a study of OX40 agonist ivuxolimab in advanced cancers. Clones were read by immunoSEQ multiplex PCR, and TCRdb kept only the in-frame ones, dropping some. This sample carries 30,000 or so clones, 82% of them seen once, and the ten largest clones take 20% to 30%. This CDR3 has 15 residues. Germline assignment: CDR1 MDHEN and CDR2 SYDVKM. The V segment lost 5 bases and the J segment 5 bases; nucleotides outside the gene matches: 8. The source is an adult with an advanced solid tumor such as melanoma, head and neck, liver or kidney cancer. This sample comprised CD4+ or CD8+ T cells sorted from blood, obtained in a trial of the OX40 agonist ivuxolimab. The V gene is TRBV28, the J gene TRBJ2-2; 7 bases line up with TRBD1. The chain's CDR3 is CASSRQGGGTGELFF. CDR3 nucleotides: TGTGCCAGCAGTCGTCAAGGGGGCGGGACCGGGGAGCTGTTTTTT. Full variable domain (outside the CDR3, taken from reference TRBV28 and TRBJ2-2): DVKVTQSSRYLVKRTGEKVFLECVQDMDHENMFWYRQDPGLGLRLIYFSYDVKMKEKGDIPEGYSVSREKKERFSLILESASTNQTSMYLCASSRQGGGTGELFFGEGSRLTVL.